The 20 T cell receptor beta chains below were found in one sample sequenced in a study of blood T cell repertoires in COVID-19. Libraries were prepared by immunoSEQ multiplex PCR; TCRdb keeps only in-frame clonotypes and omits some of them. The sample carries around 130,000 clones, 75% to 90% recorded once. The sample taken for sequencing was PBMCs or T cells enriched from blood (not recorded which). The receptors shown here come from a woman between 45 and 65 years old who had recovered from COVID-19.

The V and J genes are TRBV27 and TRBJ1-4, with TRBD1 identical over 9 bases. The junction had 5 bases not matched to a gene; V was cut back by 4 bases and J by 5 bases. The V gene's germline CDR1 is MNHEY and CDR2 SMNVEV (reference sequence). The CDR3 runs to 15 residues. The CDR3: CASSSLGTGNEKLFF. The DNA for the CDR3 is TGTGCCAGCAGTTCTTTGGGGACAGGGAATGAAAAACTGTTTTTT.

The chain has TRBV6-5 and TRBJ2-3; 9 positions match TRBD1. This CDR3 region has 14 residues. Germline lookup yields CDR1 MNHEY and CDR2 SVGAGI. V dropped 5 bases and J dropped 7; count of bases not matched to a gene: 7. CDR3 residues: CASSNPGQGYTQYF. The CDR3 DNA reads as TGTGCCAGCAGTAACCCGGGACAGGGCTATACGCAGTATTTT.

This chain joins TRBV7-9 and TRBJ2-3; TRBD1 is a possible D gene (6 bases). The germline V and J ends were trimmed by 5 bases and 4 bases, with 13 bases remaining between them. Germline V gene data show CDR1 as SEHNR and CDR2 as FQNEAQ (reference sequence). This CDR3 has 14 amino acids. The CDR3 region is CASSLQGRADTQYF. In DNA, the CDR3 is TGTGCCAGCAGCCTACAGGGTAGGGCAGATACGCAGTATTTT.

This sequence joins TRBV5-1 and TRBJ1-2; 7 positions agree with TRBD1. The CDR3 sequence is 15 residues long. Germline CDR1 and CDR2: SGHRS and YFSETQ. Unmatched junction bases numbered 8, after V lost 0 bases and J lost 6 bases. Here the CDR3 DNA reads TGCGCCAGCAGCTTGGGACCTCAGGGGGAAGATGGCTACACCTTC. Residues: CASSLGPQGEDGYTF. The complete variable domain, with remaining parts taken from reference TRBV5-1 and TRBJ1-2, reads KAGVTQTPRYLIKTRGQQVTLSCSPISGHRSVSWYQQTPGQGLQFLFEYFSETQRNKGNFPGRFSGRQFSNSRSEMNVSTLELGDSALYLCASSLGPQGEDGYTFGSGTRLTVV.

The chain combines TRBV2 with TRBJ2-5; D may be TRBD2 (5 bases). This CDR3 region has 15 residues. The V gene's germline CDR1 is SNHLY and CDR2 FYNNEI. V dropped 7 bases and J dropped 4 bases, with 19 bases sitting between them. CDR3 nucleotides: TGTGCCAGCAAGTCCCGAGGGAAGGGCGGAGAGACCCAGTACTTC. Its translation is CASKSRGKGGETQYF.

V usage is TRBV2 and J usage is TRBJ1-1, with D perhaps TRBD1 (5 bases). Trimming took 5 bases from V and 7 from J, leaving 11 bases between them. The CDR3 loop spans 12 amino acids. Germline CDR1 SNHLY, CDR2 FYNNEI. CDR3 region: CASSKGPGEAFF. The CDR3 coding sequence is TGTGCCAGCAGTAAGGGGCCAGGTGAAGCTTTCTTT.

This chain joins TRBV7-9 and TRBJ2-1; TRBD2 matches at 8 bases. The CDR3 covers 16 residues. The junction had 7 bases not matched to a gene; V was cut back by 2 bases and J by 4 bases. Per germline, CDR1 SEHNR and CDR2 FQNEAQ (reference sequence). The CDR3 spells CASSLLTGGLYNEQFF. In nucleotides, the CDR3 is TGTGCCAGCAGCTTATTGACGGGGGGGCTTTACAATGAGCAGTTCTTC.

This rearrangement joins TRBV19 to TRBJ1-4; a weak D match, TRBD1 (6 bases). This CDR3 has 18 amino acids. Trimming removed 2 bases at V and 3 bases at J, with 19 bases between. Germline CDR1 LNHDA, CDR2 SQIVND (reference sequence). CDR3 nucleotide sequence: TGTGCCAGTAGTATATTGGGGATGGCAGGGGATGCTAATGAAAAACTGTTTTTT. This gives the protein CASSILGMAGDANEKLFF.

J is TRBJ1-2 and V is TRBV14; 7 bases fit TRBD1. Germline lookup yields CDR1 SGHDN and CDR2 FVKESK. Unmatched junction bases numbered 5, after V lost 2 bases and J lost 5 bases. The CDR3 sequence is 14 residues long. CDR3 amino acids: CASSQNRGEYGYTF. Written as DNA, the CDR3 is TGTGCCAGCAGCCAAAACAGGGGCGAGTATGGCTACACCTTC.

The chain recombines TRBV14 with TRBJ2-7; 7 bases align to TRBD1. The CDR3 covers 15 residues. Germline CDR1 SGHDN, CDR2 FVKESK. The junction had 10 bases not matched to a gene; V was cut back by 6 bases and J by 2 bases. CDR3 sequence (DNA): TGTGCCAGCAGTCGACCCGAAACAGGGGCCTACGAGCAGTACTTC. The encoded protein is CASSRPETGAYEQYF. Combining the CDR3 with reference TRBV14 and TRBJ2-7 gives the whole variable domain EAGVTQFPSHSVIEKGQTVTLRCDPISGHDNLYWYRRVMGKEIKFLLHFVKESKQDESGMPNNRFLAERTGGTYSTLKVQPAELEDSGVYFCASSRPETGAYEQYFGPGTRLTVT.

The CDR3 protein is CASSVDQGVEKLFF. In DNA form, the CDR3 reads TGTGCCAGCAGCGTAGACCAGGGGGTGGAAAAACTGTTTTTT. The V and J genes are TRBV9 and TRBJ1-4, with 7 nucleotides matching TRBD1. With V trimmed by 0 bases and J by 8 bases, 4 bases remained unmatched. The CDR3 has 14 amino acids. The germline CDR1 and CDR2 sequences are SGDLS and YYNGEE.

J is TRBJ2-2 and V is TRBV28; perhaps TRBD2 as D (6 bases). V was clipped by 7 bases and J by 6 bases, with 18 bases between them. The CDR3 is 15 residues long. CDR1 and CDR2 (germline): MDHEN, SYDVKM. The CDR3 loop is CASKVGGSNPGELFF. Written as DNA, the CDR3 is TGTGCCAGCAAAGTTGGGGGGAGTAATCCCGGGGAGCTGTTTTTT. Full variable domain (missing parts from reference TRBV28 and TRBJ2-2): DVKVTQSSRYLVKRTGEKVFLECVQDMDHENMFWYRQDPGLGLRLIYFSYDVKMKEKGDIPEGYSVSREKKERFSLILESASTNQTSMYLCASKVGGSNPGELFFGEGSRLTVL.

The gene calls are TRBV6-2 or TRBV6-3 and TRBJ1-2, with 8 nucleotides matching TRBD1. Germline V gene data show CDR1 as MNHEY and CDR2 as SVGEGT. J was trimmed by 0 bases and V by 0 bases; bases with no gene match: 3. This CDR3 is 16 amino acids long. The CDR3 DNA reads as TGTGCCAGCAGTTACTCCGCAGGGGGCTCTAACTATGGCTACACCTTC. It codes for CASSYSAGGSNYGYTF.

The V gene is TRBV10-3, the J gene TRBJ1-4; TRBD1 is a possible D gene (5 bases). Germline loops: CDR1 ENHRY, CDR2 SYGVKD. The CDR3 spans 12 residues. V shed 9 bases and J shed 7 bases, with 12 bases lying between them. This chain's CDR3 is CAIGEGREKLFF. CDR3 nucleotide sequence: TGTGCCATAGGGGAGGGGCGTGAAAAACTGTTTTTT.

The chain is built from TRBV29-1 and TRBJ1-2, with D tentatively TRBD1 (6 bases). This CDR3 has 14 residues. With 2 bases removed from V and 5 bases from J, the gap between germline ends came to 15 bases. CDR1 is SQVTM and CDR2 is ANQGSEA in the germline V gene. The CDR3 region is CSVEPTGLGYGYTF. As DNA, the CDR3 is TGCAGCGTTGAACCCACAGGGCTCGGGTATGGCTACACCTTC.

V is TRBV5-6 and J is TRBJ2-5; D may be TRBD2 (6 bases). Germline values: CDR1 SGHDT, CDR2 YYEEEE. This CDR3 is built from 15 residues. Trimming left V 1 base short and J 2 bases short, with 12 bases between. CDR3 in amino acids: CASSLFGLPQETQYF. The CDR3 coding sequence is TGTGCCAGCAGCTTGTTCGGACTACCGCAAGAGACCCAGTACTTC.

V gene TRBV5-1 combines with J gene TRBJ1-4; TRBD1 matches at 11 bases. Germline CDR1 reads SGHRS; CDR2 reads YFSETQ. CDR3 size: 15 residues. J was trimmed by 3 bases and V by 5 bases; bases with no gene match: 3. The chain's CDR3 is CASRGQGGANEKLFF. CDR3 sequence (DNA): TGCGCCAGCAGGGGACAGGGGGGAGCTAATGAAAAACTGTTTTTT.

CDR3: CASRMLGTEAFF. The DNA of the CDR3 is TGTGCCAGCAGGATGCTAGGAACTGAAGCTTTCTTT. This chain uses TRBV2 with TRBJ1-1; no definite D call. The CDR3 is 12 residues long. Per the germline V gene, CDR1 is SNHLY and CDR2 is FYNNEI. The V and J ends lost 6 bases and 5 bases respectively, with 10 bases between them.

This clone was observed at least ten times. The J gene is TRBJ1-1, the V gene TRBV18; TRBD1 matches 12 bases. The V and J ends lost 5 bases and 1 base, in that order; junction bases with no gene match: 8. The CDR3 is made up of 17 amino acids. Germline V lookup: CDR1 KGHSH, CDR2 LQKENI. The CDR3 loop is CASSAGDRGRWNTEAFF. The DNA of the CDR3 is TGTGCCAGCTCAGCTGGGGACAGGGGGCGGTGGAACACTGAAGCTTTCTTT.

The chain recombines TRBV7-9 with TRBJ1-4; TRBD1 matches at 7 bases. J gave up 3 bases and V 6 bases, and 10 bases lay outside the gene matches. CDR1 and CDR2 from the germline V gene are SEHNR and FQNEAQ (reference sequence). This CDR3 has 16 amino acids. The DNA of the CDR3 is TGTGCCAGCAGGGGCCGACAGGGCTCGGCTAATGAAAAACTGTTTTTT. Translated: CASRGRQGSANEKLFF.